The present T cell receptor beta chain was sequenced within a study of OX40 agonist ivuxolimab in advanced cancers. Sequenced by immunoSEQ multiplex PCR; TCRdb stores in-frame clones only, minus some. In the table there are approximately 56,000 clones, roughly four fifths of which are singletons. The CDR3 extends over 14 amino acids. The J segment lost 4 bases and the V segment lost 3 bases, leaving 8 bases of the junction unmatched. Germline V lookup: CDR1 SQVTM, CDR2 ANQGSEA. Here the sequenced sample was CD4+ or CD8+ T cells sorted from blood, taken in a trial of the OX40 agonist ivuxolimab. The sequence was collected from an adult with an advanced solid tumor such as melanoma, head and neck, liver or kidney cancer. V and J are TRBV29-1 and TRBJ1-1, with 7 nucleotides matching TRBD1. The CDR3 DNA sequence: TGCAGCGTTGAGGAGGGACAGAGTTTCACTGAAGCTTTCTTT. It encodes CSVEEGQSFTEAFF.